The clone carrying this T cell receptor beta chain was counted at least ten times. Antigen unknown. Germline loops: CDR1 LNHNV, CDR2 YYDKDF (reference sequence). The V segment lost 0 bases and the J segment 4 bases; nucleotides outside the gene matches: 7. This CDR3 has 17 residues. The data were taken from a study of blood T cells in healthy people across ages. Study conclusions and caveats: Versus aged donors, long-lived donors had higher diversity and more naive CD4+ cells.

A second PCR, run for about 7 to 11 cycles, used a sample-barcoded 5' primer plus a J-beta primer mix. A single record per CDR3 protein comes from TCRdb applying MiXCR to the 5' RACE reads. The table records around 940,000 distinct CDR3 sequences, around 54% of them present only once. The sequence came from a woman in her sixties or seventies in good health. The chain carries TRBV15 and TRBJ1-4; 8 bases are shared with TRBD1. The sample taken for sequencing was blood. CDR3 protein: CATSRDHPDRVNEKLFF. CDR3 nucleotide sequence: TGTGCCACCAGCAGAGATCATCCGGACAGGGTTAATGAAAAACTGTTTTTT.